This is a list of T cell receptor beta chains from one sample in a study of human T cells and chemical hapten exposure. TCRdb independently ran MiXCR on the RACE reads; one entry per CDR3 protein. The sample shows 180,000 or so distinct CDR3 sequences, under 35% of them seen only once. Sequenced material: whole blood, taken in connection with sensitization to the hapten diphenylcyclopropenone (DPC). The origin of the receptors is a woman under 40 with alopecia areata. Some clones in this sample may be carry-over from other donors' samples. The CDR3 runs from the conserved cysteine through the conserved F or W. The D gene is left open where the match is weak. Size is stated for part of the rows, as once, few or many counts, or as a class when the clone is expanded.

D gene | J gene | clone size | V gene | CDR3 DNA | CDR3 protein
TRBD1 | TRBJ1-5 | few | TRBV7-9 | TGTGCCAGCAGCTCCCACACAACCGGGACAGGGAATCAGCCCCAGCATTTT | CASSSHTTGTGNQPQHF
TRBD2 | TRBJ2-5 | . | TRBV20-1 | TGCAGTGCTAGAGATAGCGGGAGACCGCCAGAGACCCAGTACTTC | CSARDSGRPPETQYF
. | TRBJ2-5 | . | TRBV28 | TGTGCCAGCAGTTTTACCCGGGGCCAAGAGACCCAGTACTTC | CASSFTRGQETQYF
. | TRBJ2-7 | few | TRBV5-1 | TGCGCCAGCAGCTTAACGTCTGATGAGATATACGAGCAGTACTTC | CASSLTSDEIYEQYF
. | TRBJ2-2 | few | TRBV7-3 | TGTGCCAGCAGCCGACAGGACACCGGGGAGCTGTTTTTT | CASSRQDTGELFF
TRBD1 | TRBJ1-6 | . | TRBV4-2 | TGTGCCAGCAGCCAAGAGACAGGGGATAATTCACCCCTCCACTTT | CASSQETGDNSPLHF
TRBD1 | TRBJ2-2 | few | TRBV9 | TGTGCCAGCAGCTCGGGACAGGGATTCGACGGGGAGCTGTTTTTT | CASSSGQGFDGELFF
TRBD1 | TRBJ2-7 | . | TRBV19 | TGTGCCAGTAGTACCGGGACAGGGCCCTACTACGAGCAGTACTTC | CASSTGTGPYYEQYF
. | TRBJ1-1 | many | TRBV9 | TGTGCCAGCAGCGTAGGATCGGTGAACACTGAAGCTTTCTTT | CASSVGSVNTEAFF
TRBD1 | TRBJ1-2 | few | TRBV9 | TGTGCCAGCAGCGCGCATACAGGGGGGGATGGCTACACCTTC | CASSAHTGGDGYTF
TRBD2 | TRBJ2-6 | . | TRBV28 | TGTGCCAGCAGTTTTTTACGTTACGGGGGGGACGGGGCCAACGTCCTGACTTTC | CASSFLRYGGDGANVLTF
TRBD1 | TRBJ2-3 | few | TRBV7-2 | TGTGCCAGCAGCTTTGAACAGGGGTATAAGCAGTATTTT | CASSFEQGYKQYF
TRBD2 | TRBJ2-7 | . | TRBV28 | TGTGCCAGCACTCCCTGGACTAGCGGGAACGAGCAGTACTTC | CASTPWTSGNEQYF
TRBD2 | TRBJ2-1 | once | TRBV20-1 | TGTTCGTGGGGCGGGGGGGCTCTCTCCAATGAGCAGTTCTTC | CSWGGGALSNEQFF
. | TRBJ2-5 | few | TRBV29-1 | TGCAGCGTTGCTCAAGAGACCCAGTACTTC | CSVAQETQYF
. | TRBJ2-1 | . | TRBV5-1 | TGCGCCAGCAGCTCGGGAACTAGGCAGGGCAATGAGCAGTTCTTC | CASSSGTRQGNEQFF
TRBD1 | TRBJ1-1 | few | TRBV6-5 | TGTGCCAGCAGTTCCTTCCAGGGGGCCACGACCACTGAAGCTTTCTTT | CASSSFQGATTTEAFF
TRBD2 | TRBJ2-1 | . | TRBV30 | TGTGCCTGGAGTGCCGGACTAGCGGGAAGGTATGAGCAGTTCTTC | CAWSAGLAGRYEQFF
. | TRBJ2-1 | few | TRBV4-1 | TGCGCCAGCAGCCAATTACTTCGGGACCATGAGCAGTTCTTC | CASSQLLRDHEQFF
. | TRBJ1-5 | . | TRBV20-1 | TGCAGTGCTAGCTACGCGAGCAATCAGCCCCAGCATTTT | CSASYASNQPQHF
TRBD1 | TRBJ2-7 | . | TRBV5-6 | TGTGCCAGCAGCTTTGGACAGGGTCGGGAGGAGCAGTACTTC | CASSFGQGREEQYF
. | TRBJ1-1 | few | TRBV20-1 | TGCAGTGCTTTCGGACACTCTGAAGCTTTCTTT | CSAFGHSEAFF
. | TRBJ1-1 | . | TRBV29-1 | TGCAGCGTTATTTTTTTCTTGGGAAGAACTGAAGCTTTCTTT | CSVIFFLGRTEAFF
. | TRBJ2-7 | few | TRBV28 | TGTGCCAGCAGTTTTCGAGGAGGGAACCCCTACGAGCAGTACTTC | CASSFRGGNPYEQYF
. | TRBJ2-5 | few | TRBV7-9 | TGTGCCAGCAGCCCCGGGACTCAGTACCAAGAGACCCAGTACTTC | CASSPGTQYQETQYF
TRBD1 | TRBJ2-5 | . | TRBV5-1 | TGCGCCAGCAGTGGGACAGGGACCCTCCAAGAGACCCAGTACTTC | CASSGTGTLQETQYF
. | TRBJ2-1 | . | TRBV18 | TGTGCCAGCTCACCAGAGATGACCGCCTACAATGAGCAGTTCTTC | CASSPEMTAYNEQFF
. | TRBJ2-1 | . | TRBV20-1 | TGCAGTGCTACGCCACAGATAGGGTACAATGAGCAGTTCTTC | CSATPQIGYNEQFF
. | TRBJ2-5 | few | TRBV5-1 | TGCGCCAGCAGCTTACGGGGGTTGGGAGAGACCCAGTACTTC | CASSLRGLGETQYF
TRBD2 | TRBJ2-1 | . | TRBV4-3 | TGCGCCAGCAGCCAAGATGGGCTAGCGGGGATCAATGAGCAGTTCTTC | CASSQDGLAGINEQFF
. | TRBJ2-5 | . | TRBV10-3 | TGTGCCATCAGTGAGTTACCGGGACTTCAAGAGACCCAGTACTTC | CAISELPGLQETQYF
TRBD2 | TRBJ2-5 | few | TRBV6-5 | TGTGCCAGCAGTTCCCTAGCGGGAGGGGCAAGGGAGACCCAGTACTTC | CASSSLAGGARETQYF
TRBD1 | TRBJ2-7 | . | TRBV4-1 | TGCGCCAGCAGCCAAGTCCCACAGGGGACCTACGAGCAGTACTTC | CASSQVPQGTYEQYF
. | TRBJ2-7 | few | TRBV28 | TGTGCCAGCGAGGCCCCCGGTGCCACGAAACGGGAGCAGTACTTC | CASEAPGATKREQYF
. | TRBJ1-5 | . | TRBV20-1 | TGCAGTGCTGTGGATAGATTCAATCAGCCCCAGCATTTT | CSAVDRFNQPQHF
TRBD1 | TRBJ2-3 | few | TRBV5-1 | TGCGCCAGCAGCTTGGGACAGGGGAAAGATACGCAGTATTTT | CASSLGQGKDTQYF
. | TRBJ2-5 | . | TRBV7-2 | TGTACCAGCAGCTTAGCGGGGGCCGGGCAGGAGACCCAGTACTTC | CTSSLAGAGQETQYF
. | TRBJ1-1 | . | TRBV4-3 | TGCGCCAGCAGCCAAGGACAGCTGTCTACGAACACTGAAGCTTTCTTT | CASSQGQLSTNTEAFF
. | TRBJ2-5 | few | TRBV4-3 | TGCGCCAGCAGCCAAGACAGGAGGACCCAGTACTTC | CASSQDRRTQYF
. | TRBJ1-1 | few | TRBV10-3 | TGTGCCACCGTTAGGCCGGACAGTGACACTGAAGCTTTCTTT | CATVRPDSDTEAFF
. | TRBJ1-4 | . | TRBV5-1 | TGCGCCAGCAGCTTGGGCCCAGGCCTTGAAAAACTGTTTTTT | CASSLGPGLEKLFF
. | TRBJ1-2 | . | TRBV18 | TGTGCCAGCTCACCACAAACAGGGCCGCTGAACTATGGCTACACCTTC | CASSPQTGPLNYGYTF
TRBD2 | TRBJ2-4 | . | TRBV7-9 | TGTGCCAGCAGCTTAGGAGCGGGACTAGCCAAAAACATTCAGTACTTC | CASSLGAGLAKNIQYF
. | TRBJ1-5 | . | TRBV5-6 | TGTGCCAGCAGCTTACAGGAGGGTCAGCCCCAGCATTTT | CASSLQEGQPQHF
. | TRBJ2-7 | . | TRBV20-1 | TGCAGTGCTAGAGATGAGGCTTCTTACGAGCAGTACTTC | CSARDEASYEQYF
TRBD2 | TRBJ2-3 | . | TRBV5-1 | TGCGCCAGCAGCCATGGACTAGTTGGCACAGATACGCAGTATTTT | CASSHGLVGTDTQYF
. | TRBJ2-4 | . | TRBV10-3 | TGTGCCATCAGTCCTTCTGGGGCCAAAAACATTCAGTACTTC | CAISPSGAKNIQYF
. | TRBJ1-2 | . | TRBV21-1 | TGTGCCAGCAGCAAAAGTGGACAGGGGGGTCTCCCTGATTATGGCTACACCTTC | CASSKSGQGGLPDYGYTF
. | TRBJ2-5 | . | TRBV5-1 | TGCGCCAGCAGCTTGGTCGGGCAGCCTGGAGAGACCCAGTACTTC | CASSLVGQPGETQYF
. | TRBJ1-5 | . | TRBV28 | TGTGCCAGCAGGAAACGCAATCAGCCCCAGCATTTT | CASRKRNQPQHF
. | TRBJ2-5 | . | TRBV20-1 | TGCAGTGCTAGAGAATTCTCATTAGAGACCCAGTACTTC | CSAREFSLETQYF
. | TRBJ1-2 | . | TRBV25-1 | TGTGCCAGCAGTGAACCCCAGGCCGGTGGCTACACCTTC | CASSEPQAGGYTF
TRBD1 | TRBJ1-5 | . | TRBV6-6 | TGTGCCAGCGGGACAGGGGTCAATCAGCCCCAGCATTTT | CASGTGVNQPQHF